The subject of this entry is one TCR beta chain. Its binding antigen is unknown. No much larger clone is present one base from it, and per-base qualities are unavailable. For repertoire sequencing, TCR beta CDR3 regions were amplified from RNA transcripts. HTBI primers and the Qiagen OneStep RT-PCR kit were used in a first-round RT-PCR, which was followed by a second-round multiplex PCR, size selection and purification. Sequencing of the libraries was carried out on an Illumina HiSeq2000 in paired-end mode with 100 bp reads. In the authors' own workflow: SOAPnuke was used to process the reads, throwing out any read that had adapters, had uncalled bases, had a mean Phred below 15, or lacked an exact constant-primer or identifier match. High-quality paired reads were merged with COPE v1.2.5. Each unique nucleotide sequence was defined as a clonotype, and clonotypes were aligned to IMGT TRB V, D and J references with MiTCR v1.1. Analysis was restricted to V-J combinations with a frequency above 0.0001, which covered 99% to 99.2% of repertoires. A TCR clonal expansion and chaos score per V-J combination was defined as the ratio of F50 clonal expansion to chaos observed in the TCRdist matrix. Welch's t-statistics and random forest were used to reduce features to about 13 V-J combinations, which were fed into a naive Bayes classifier. Thyroid-blood repertoire similarity was quantified with the Morisita-Horn index. The raw public reads went through TCRdb reprocessing: fastp at Q25, MiXCR clone calling, in-frame beta chains kept. Identical CDR3 protein sequences are pooled into one entry, listed with their most common genes and DNA. The V and J calls, along with clone size, are taken from TCRdb and not from the paper's own processing. The sample contains 740,000 or so distinct CDR3 sequences, 40% of them found a single time. The biggest ten clones account for approximately 43% of the sample.

Spanning cysteine to phenylalanine, the CDR3 consists of 13 amino acids. CDR3 DNA is the only sequence kept; it has 39 bases, read in frame from the first base. The V end loses 3 bases and the J end loses 1 base, and a stretch of 7 bases separates them. These data are taken from a study of Graves' ophthalmopathy and Graves' hyperthyroidism (dated by TCRdb to the late 2010s). With regard to the full study: Peripheral blood samples were taken at the time of initial diagnosis, before any treatment was given. The study used TCR beta repertoire signatures to distinguish Graves' ophthalmopathy from Graves' hyperthyroidism and to predict progression to ophthalmopathy. In total, 135 blood samples were TCR-sequenced: approximately 40 ophthalmopathy, under 80 hyperthyroidism and some 17 hyperthyroidism-to-ophthalmopathy patients. In over 5 hyperthyroidism patients, the T-cell repertoire of thyroid tissue was compared with the T-cell repertoire of blood. An independent validation cohort was composed of some 19 hyperthyroidism patients and around 16 patients who later progressed from hyperthyroidism to ophthalmopathy. To explore V-J signatures that separate ophthalmopathy from hyperthyroidism, a discovery set of approximately 100 patients was enrolled, consisting of 40 to 45 with ophthalmopathy and roughly 59 with stable hyperthyroidism. Following sample collection, hyperthyroidism patients were given methimazole at a starting dose of 30 mg daily, and ophthalmopathy patients were given high-dose intravenous methylprednisolone.

The paper's findings and limits, for the study overall: No statistical method was used to set the sample size in advance, and the investigators knew which group each participant was assigned to. The 13-signature model separated ophthalmopathy from stable hyperthyroidism with approximately 85% sensitivity and 81.08% specificity in cross-validation, and 80%/75% in the test set. In validation, the model predicted ophthalmopathy progression with 70.59% sensitivity and roughly 72% specificity; roughly 11 predicted patients were CT-confirmed with GO in a median of approximately 6.5 months. Most expanded thyroid clonotypes with a frequency above 0.001 also appeared in blood, which suggests that blood repertoires may reflect the immune response in the thyroid.

Ophthalmopathy patients had moderately to severely active disease, Clinical Activity Score of at least 3, NOSPECS grade of at least 4, and disease duration under 3 months. Patients with other autoimmune diseases, uncontrolled infections, pregnancy or lactation were excluded. Clinical symptoms, serum thyroxine, TRAb, thyroid ultrasound and orbital computed tomography were used for diagnosis. PBMCs were isolated from about 10 ml of fresh peripheral blood by Ficoll-Paque density gradient centrifugation. Total RNA was extracted with Trizol reagent and quality-checked on an Agilent 2100 Bioanalyzer. Sequencing was carried out using peripheral blood. The receptor's source is an adult man with Graves' ophthalmopathy. The rearranged segments are TRBV12-3 or TRBV12-4 and TRBJ2-7; the D gene is not confidently resolved. This receptor has the CDR3 CASSFPESYEQYF. The nucleotides are TGTGCCAGCAGTTTTCCGGAATCCTACGAGCAGTACTTC.